The 9 T cell receptor beta chains below all came from one sample that was sequenced in a study of T cells after yellow fever vaccination. TCRdb passed the 5' RACE reads through MiXCR, listing each CDR3 protein once. The sample consists of some 300,000 distinct CDR3 sequences, around 3.6% of them appearing once. Material: PBMCs, obtained on the day of the yellow fever booster vaccination. Source of these receptors: a young man who received the YFV17D yellow fever vaccine.

Only a few counts were recorded for this clonotype. The rearrangement links TRBV4-3 to TRBJ1-2, with 7 bases that match TRBD1. Germline V gene sequence: CDR1 LGHNA, CDR2 YSLEER. V lost 0 bases, J lost 6 bases, and 10 bases stayed unmatched. The CDR3 has 16 residues. The CDR3 nucleotides are TGCGCCAGCAGCCAAGATCTCTGGAGACAGGGCGATGGCTACACCTTC. This encodes CASSQDLWRQGDGYTF.

This clonotype occurred many times. The chain is built from TRBV7-2 and TRBJ2-7; D remains unclear. This CDR3 has 15 residues. From germline, CDR1 is SGHTA and CDR2 FQGNSA. Trimming shortened V by 3 bases and J by 1 base, and 13 bases separated the two germline ends. CDR3 protein: CASSLESWPSYEQYF. The DNA for the CDR3 is TGTGCCAGCAGCTTGGAATCTTGGCCGTCCTACGAGCAGTACTTC. The full variable domain, rest sourced from reference TRBV7-2 and TRBJ2-7, is GAGVSQSPSNKVTEKGKDVELRCDPISGHTALYWYRQSLGQGLEFLIYFQGNSAPDKSGLPSDRFSAERTGGSVSTLTIQRTQQEDSAVYLCASSLESWPSYEQYFGPGTRLTVT.

This clonotype has ten or more counts. The chain combines TRBV4-1 with TRBJ2-5; 14 nucleotides line up with TRBD2. J gave up 6 bases and V 5 bases, and 5 bases lay outside the gene matches. Germline V lookup: CDR1 MGHRA, CDR2 YSYEKL. The CDR3 is 15 residues long. The chain's CDR3 is CASSVRTSGGQTQYF. The DNA of the CDR3 is TGCGCCAGCAGCGTCCGGACTAGCGGGGGGCAGACCCAGTACTTC.

J is TRBJ2-7 and V is TRBV7-2, with D perhaps being TRBD1 or TRBD2 (5 bases each). V shed 11 bases and J shed 7 bases, with 15 bases lying between them. The CDR3 is 11 amino acids. The germline CDR1 and CDR2 sequences are SGHTA and FQGNSA. CDR3 sequence reads: CARSGPREQYV. DNA of the CDR3: TGTGCCCGATCGGGACCCCGAGAGCAGTACGTC.

This clonotype has just a few counts. The chain has TRBV4-2 and TRBJ2-5; 12 nucleotides agree with TRBD2. CDR3 size: 17 residues. Trimming cost V 1 base and J 4 bases; bases outside gene matches: 7. Germline lookup yields CDR1 LGHNA and CDR2 YNFKEQ. The DNA of the CDR3 is TGTGCCAGCAGCCAAGGGGCTAGCGGGGGGGCCAGAGAGACCCAGTACTTC. This codes for CASSQGASGGARETQYF.

V and J are TRBV6-1 and TRBJ1-6; D remains unclear. V dropped 2 bases and J dropped 3 bases, with 11 bases sitting between them. The CDR3 is made up of 16 amino acids. Germline CDR1 reads MNHNS; CDR2 reads SASEGT. Here the CDR3 DNA reads TGTGCCAGCAGTGAAAGGTCGGTGATCTATAATTCACCCCTCCACTTT. Translation: CASSERSVIYNSPLHF.

This clonotype has at least ten counts. The chain uses TRBV29-1 and TRBJ2-3, with 11 positions matching TRBD1. Germline-derived CDR1 and CDR2 are SQVTM and ANQGSEA. The CDR3 totals 14 residues. Unmatched junction bases numbered 11, after V lost 7 bases and J lost 8 bases. The CDR3, as DNA: TGCAGCGCCTTTGGGACAGGGGGAAGCGGTACGCAGTATTTT. Its translation is CSAFGTGGSGTQYF.

The sample holds many counts of this clonotype. The V call is TRBV20-1, the J call TRBJ2-1; 9 bases align to TRBD1. Trimming removed 0 bases from V and 2 bases from J; junction bases left unmatched: 2. The CDR3 is 15 amino acids. Per germline, CDR1 DFQATT and CDR2 SNEGSKA (reference sequence). The CDR3 DNA reads TGCAGTGCTAGAGACCGGGACAGGGCCTACAATGAGCAGTTCTTC. This translates into CSARDRDRAYNEQFF.

This clonotype was seen more than once but under ten times. The genes are TRBV20-1 and TRBJ2-3, with D possibly being TRBD2 (5 bases). CDR1 is DFQATT, CDR2 SNEGSKA, per germline (reference sequence). The CDR3 sequence is 15 residues long. Trimming pared 0 bases from V and 0 bases from J, leaving 10 bases between. The CDR3 loop is CSARDLAASTDTQYF. The CDR3 DNA sequence: TGCAGTGCTAGAGATCTAGCAGCCAGCACAGATACGCAGTATTTT.